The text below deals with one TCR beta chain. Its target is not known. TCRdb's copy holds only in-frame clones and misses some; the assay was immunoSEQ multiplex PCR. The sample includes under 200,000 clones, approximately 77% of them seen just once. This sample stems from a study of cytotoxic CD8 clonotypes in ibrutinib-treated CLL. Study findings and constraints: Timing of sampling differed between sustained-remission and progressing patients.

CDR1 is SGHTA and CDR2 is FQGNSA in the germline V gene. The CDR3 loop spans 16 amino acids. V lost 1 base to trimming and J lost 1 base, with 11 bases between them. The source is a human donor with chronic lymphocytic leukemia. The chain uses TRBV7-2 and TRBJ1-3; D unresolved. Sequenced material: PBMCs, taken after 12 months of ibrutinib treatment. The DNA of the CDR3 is TGTGCCAGCAGCTTAGAAGCCGTCAGTTCTGGAAACACCATATATTTT. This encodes CASSLEAVSSGNTIYF.